Listed below are T cell receptor beta chains from one sample, sequenced in a study of cytomegalovirus exposure and HLA in healthy donors. Profiling relied on immunoSEQ multiplex PCR, and the TCRdb table lists in-frame clones only, not all of them. This sample has 100,000 to 150,000 clones, with 80% to 90% found just once. The sequenced sample was PBMCs. These receptors were collected from a woman between 18 and 29 years old in good health and CMV-seronegative. CDR3s include the opening cysteine and the closing phenylalanine or tryptophan. Each record gives: V gene, D gene, J gene, clone size, CDR3 DNA, CDR3 protein. A D gene is named only where the DNA matches it firmly. Size tells how often a clone was seen (once, few, many) or the class of an expanded clone, and some rows leave it out.

TRBV30	TRBD2	TRBJ2-5	-	TGTGCCTGGAGTAGGGGACTAGCGGGAGAGACCCAGTACTTC	CAWSRGLAGETQYF
TRBV27	-	TRBJ2-7	-	TGTGCCAGCAGTTTTAAAAGCTACTACTACGAGCAGTACTTC	CASSFKSYYYEQYF
TRBV5-1	TRBD1	TRBJ1-6	-	TGCGCCAGCAGCGCGGACAGGGGCCGGGCGTATAATTCACCCCTCCACTTT	CASSADRGRAYNSPLHF
TRBV11-3	-	TRBJ1-2	-	TGTGCCAGCAGCTTCACAGGTTCCCCTACGAACTATGGCTACACCTTC	CASSFTGSPTNYGYTF
TRBV6-1	-	TRBJ1-2	few	TGTGCCAGCAGTGAAGGACAGAGCTCTAACTATGGCTACACCTTC	CASSEGQSSNYGYTF
TRBV5-4	-	TRBJ2-7	-	TGTGCCAGCAGCTTGCCCTCAGACTCCGAGCAGTACTTC	CASSLPSDSEQYF
TRBV19	-	TRBJ1-1	-	TGTGCCAGTAGTACCCCGGGGGGCGCGGCGAACACTGAAGCTTTCTTT	CASSTPGGAANTEAFF
TRBV6-1	-	TRBJ1-4	-	TGTGCCAGCAGTAGCAGGGGTAGCCCTAATGAAAAACTGTTTTTT	CASSSRGSPNEKLFF
TRBV6-1	-	TRBJ2-1	-	TGTGCCAGCAGTGAATGGGCTAGCGATGAGCAGTTCTTC	CASSEWASDEQFF
TRBV27	-	TRBJ1-5	-	TGTGCCAGCAGCCAGGGGTGCTCGGGCTATAGCAATCAGCCCCAGCATTTT	CASSQGCSGYSNQPQHF
TRBV9	-	TRBJ2-3	-	TGTGCCAGCAGCGTCCCCCTGGCGGGGAGCACAGATACGCAGTATTTT	CASSVPLAGSTDTQYF
TRBV30	-	TRBJ1-1	-	TGTGCCTGGAGTGTTACCCCACCGTGGAGGGACACTGAAGCTTTCTTT	CAWSVTPPWRDTEAFF
TRBV6-5	-	TRBJ2-1	-	TGTGCCAGCAGTTACGAGGTCTACAATGAGCAGTTCTTC	CASSYEVYNEQFF
TRBV30	TRBD1	TRBJ1-6	-	TGTGCCTGGGGAAGGACAGGGAAATCACCCCTCCACTTT	CAWGRTGKSPLHF
TRBV5-1	TRBD2	TRBJ2-7	-	TGCGCCAGCAGACCGCTAGCGGGTGAAGCCTACGAGCAGTACTTC	CASRPLAGEAYEQYF
TRBV7-9	-	TRBJ2-3	few	TGTGCCAGCAGCTTAGGAGTAGACACAGATACGCAGTATTTT	CASSLGVDTDTQYF
TRBV29-1	TRBD1	TRBJ2-3	-	TGCAGCGTTGAAACCCCACAGGGGTCCACAGATACGCAGTATTTT	CSVETPQGSTDTQYF
TRBV30	TRBD2	TRBJ2-1	few	TGTGCCTGGAGTGCCCTAGCGGGAGGCCCTAATGAGCAGTTCTTC	CAWSALAGGPNEQFF
TRBV6-1	-	TRBJ1-2	-	TGTGCCGCATCGACAGCAGCCTATGGCTACACCTTC	CAASTAAYGYTF
TRBV29-1	TRBD1	TRBJ2-2	-	TGCAGCGTTGGCCGGACAGGCACCGGGGAGCTGTTTTTT	CSVGRTGTGELFF
TRBV5-7	-	TRBJ2-7	-	TGTGCCAGCAGCCCCACCCCGTCGGTCTCCTACGAGCAGTACTTC	CASSPTPSVSYEQYF
TRBV7-9	-	TRBJ2-1	-	TGTGCCAGCCGCCTGAGAGCGGGACAATACAATGAGCAGTTCTTC	CASRLRAGQYNEQFF
TRBV19	-	TRBJ2-6	-	TGTGCCAGTAGTCTGACAGGGGCCAACGTCCTGACTTTC	CASSLTGANVLTF
TRBV6-5	TRBD1	TRBJ1-4	-	TGTGCCAGCCAGAACAGGGGTGAAAAACTGTTTTTT	CASQNRGEKLFF
TRBV27	-	TRBJ2-2	-	TGTGCCAGCAGGGGGGGATACACCGGGGAGCTGTTTTTT	CASRGGYTGELFF
TRBV9	-	TRBJ1-2	-	TGTGCCAGCGGCATGGACAACAGCTATGGCTACACCTTC	CASGMDNSYGYTF
TRBV27	-	TRBJ1-5	-	TGTGCATCACGGGCCGGGGTGAACCAGCCCCAGCATTTT	CASRAGVNQPQHF
TRBV6-5	-	TRBJ2-3	-	TGTGCCAGCAGTTATGCCGGGAGTGAGTCAGATACGCAGTATTTT	CASSYAGSESDTQYF
TRBV27	TRBD1	TRBJ1-4	-	TGTGCCGGGGACAGGGGTTCAACTAATGAAAAACTGTTTTTT	CAGDRGSTNEKLFF
TRBV10-3	-	TRBJ1-3	-	TGTGCCATCAGTGATTTTGACAGACACACCATATATTTT	CAISDFDRHTIYF
TRBV30	TRBD1	TRBJ2-2	-	TGTGCCTGGAGTGAAACAGGGGGGTCCACCGGGGAGCTGTTTTTT	CAWSETGGSTGELFF
TRBV6-1	TRBD1	TRBJ1-1	-	TGTGCCAGCAGTGTATGGTTGTTTGGACAGGGTGTTTCCACTGAAGCTTTCTTT	CASSVWLFGQGVSTEAFF
TRBV29-1	TRBD1	TRBJ2-1	-	TGCAGCGTTGCCGGCCAGGGGGCGAGAAATGAGCAGTTCTTC	CSVAGQGARNEQFF
TRBV6-1	-	TRBJ2-7	once	TGTGCCAGCTTGAACCGGGAAGGACTTTCCTACGAGCAGTACTTC	CASLNREGLSYEQYF
TRBV28	TRBD1	TRBJ1-5	-	TGTGCCAGCAGTTGGACAGGGGGAAATCAGCCCCAGCATTTT	CASSWTGGNQPQHF
TRBV27	-	TRBJ2-1	-	TGTGCCAGCAGAGGAGAAAGAGGCGATGAGCAGTTCTTC	CASRGERGDEQFF
TRBV6-1	-	TRBJ1-5	once	TGTGCCAGCAGTGAAGCTCTGACCAGGGTCCGGGTGCATTTT	CASSEALTRVRVHF
TRBV27	TRBD2	TRBJ2-5	-	TGTGCCAGCAGCGTTCGGGCTAGCGGTTATCAAGAGACCCAGTACTTC	CASSVRASGYQETQYF
TRBV7-2	TRBD2	TRBJ2-1	-	TGTGCCAGCAGCTCCCGGACTAGCGGGGGCAATGAGCAGTTCTTC	CASSSRTSGGNEQFF
TRBV11-3	-	TRBJ2-7	-	TGTGCCAGCAGCTTAGATAACCAGGGGGGTGTGCGCTACGAGCAGTACTTC	CASSLDNQGGVRYEQYF
TRBV19	-	TRBJ2-1	-	TGTGCCAGTAGTATTCGAATGGGAGAACGGCGTGGGAAGAATGAGCAGTTCTTC	CASSIRMGERRGKNEQFF
TRBV7-6	TRBD1	TRBJ1-1	-	TGTGCCAGCAGCTTCCGGGACAGCACTGAAGCTTTCTTT	CASSFRDSTEAFF
TRBV28	TRBD1	TRBJ1-2	-	TGTGCCAGCAAAAACAGGGGAGACTATGGCTACACCTTC	CASKNRGDYGYTF
TRBV9	-	TRBJ1-1	-	TGTGCCAGCAGCGTAGACGTGGGGCATAACACTGAAGCTTTCTTT	CASSVDVGHNTEAFF
TRBV6-4	TRBD2	TRBJ2-3	once	TGTGCCAGCAGTCTACTAGCGGGGAGCACAGATACGCAGTATTTT	CASSLLAGSTDTQYF
TRBV4-1	TRBD2	TRBJ2-1	-	TGCGCCAGCAGCCAGTCCTCCGCTAGCGGGGGGGCGAATGAGCAGTTCTTC	CASSQSSASGGANEQFF
TRBV28	-	TRBJ2-7	-	TGTGCCAGCAGTTTTGGGGGCCCCTACGAGCAGTACTTC	CASSFGGPYEQYF
TRBV7-2	-	TRBJ1-2	-	TGTGCCAGCAGCCCCTTGTGGTCGGGGAGCTATGGCTACACCTTC	CASSPLWSGSYGYTF
TRBV19	TRBD2	TRBJ2-7	-	TGTGCCAGTACAGCGGGAGCAACGTACGAGCAGTACTTC	CASTAGATYEQYF
TRBV19	-	TRBJ1-3	once	TGTGCCAGTAGTATGTTTTCAGGGTATAGTCTCTCTGGAAACACCATATATTTT	CASSMFSGYSLSGNTIYF